Each of the 7 T cell receptor beta chains below was sequenced from the same sample in a study of early T cells in non-severe SARS-CoV-2 infection. TCRdb recomputed calls from the 5' RACE reads with MiXCR, one row per CDR3 protein. Altogether about 60,000 distinct CDR3 sequences are present, about 10% being singletons, with the ten largest covering roughly 8%. Material for sequencing was whole blood. These receptors were collected from an adult who was a healthcare worker with PCR-confirmed SARS-CoV-2 infection or an uninfected control (not recorded which).

This clonotype was observed many times. One end of the junction is discordant with germline, which a read error may explain. V is TRBV5-1 and J is TRBJ1-1, with D perhaps matching TRBD1 (5 bases). Looked up from germline, CDR1 is SGHRS and CDR2 is YFSETQ. The CDR3 is 13 residues long. The DNA for the CDR3 is TGCGCCAGCAGCTTAAAGTTGGACACTGAAGTTTTCTTT. Translating it yields CASSLKLDTEVFF.

This clonotype has ten or more counts. The gene calls are TRBV3-1 and TRBJ1-1, with D hard to call. Trimming took 2 bases from V and 7 from J, leaving 8 bases between them. The CDR3 sequence is 12 residues long. Germline V gives CDR1 LGHDT, CDR2 YNNKEL (reference sequence). Here the CDR3 reads CASSQTFGEAFF. CDR3 bases: TGTGCCAGCAGCCAAACCTTTGGTGAAGCTTTCTTT.

This clonotype was counted a few times. The chain carries TRBV14 and TRBJ2-2; D is unresolved. V was shortened by 10 bases and J by 1 base, with 13 bases between the two germline ends. CDR1 is SGHDN and CDR2 is FVKESK in the germline V gene. CDR3 length: 14 amino acids. The CDR3 sequence: CATKELMNTGELFF. CDR3 nucleotides: TGTGCCACCAAGGAATTAATGAACACCGGGGAGCTGTTTTTT.

This clonotype came up a few times. This chain links TRBV20-1 with TRBJ1-6, with D uncertain. Germline CDR1 and CDR2: DFQATT and SNEGSKA (reference sequence). V gave up 3 bases and J gave up 14 bases, with 17 bases separating them. The CDR3 totals 13 residues. CDR3 bases: TGCAGTGCTAGGTGGGCTTCAAAAGACACCCTCCACTTT. Its protein is CSARWASKDTLHF.

V and J are TRBV6-2 or TRBV6-3 and TRBJ1-1, with D maybe TRBD1 (5 bases). With 2 bases removed from V and 5 bases from J, the gap between germline ends came to 12 bases. This CDR3 has 14 residues. Germline CDR1 is MNHEY and CDR2 is SVGEGT. CDR3: CASSYLGPGTEAFF. CDR3 DNA sequence: TGTGCCAGCAGTTACCTGGGGCCTGGGACTGAAGCTTTCTTT.

This chain uses TRBV11-2 with TRBJ2-7, with TRBD1 as a possible D gene (5 bases). Trimming shortened V by 6 bases and J by 2 bases, and 14 bases separated the two germline ends. The CDR3 contains 14 residues. The germline CDR1 and CDR2 sequences are SGHAT and FQNNGV. The CDR3 loop is CASRLDINTYEQYF. DNA of the CDR3: TGTGCCAGCAGATTGGACATCAACACCTACGAGCAGTACTTC.

This clonotype has at least ten counts. The chain uses TRBV7-2 and TRBJ2-1; D is possibly TRBD1 (5 bases). The CDR3 length is 14 residues. The V gene's germline CDR1 is SGHTA and CDR2 FQGNSA. The V end lost 4 bases, the J end lost 6 bases, and 13 bases lay between the germline ends. DNA of the CDR3: TGTGCCAGCAGCTCGATGGGCAGGGCCAATGAGCAGTTCTTC. The encoded protein is CASSSMGRANEQFF.